This TCR beta chain was retrieved from a study of T cell changes during pregnancy in multiple sclerosis. Germline CDR1 and CDR2: LNHDA and SQIVND (reference sequence). J was trimmed by 5 bases and V by 3 bases; bases with no gene match: 13. This CDR3 region has 17 residues. Sequenced by immunoSEQ multiplex PCR; TCRdb stores in-frame clones only, minus some. Of about 48,000 clones in the sample, around 92% were seen once. This receptor was obtained from a female donor in good health, enrolled as a control in a pregnancy study. Sequenced here: CD4+ T cells from peripheral blood mononuclear cells, sampled in the second trimester of pregnancy. The J gene is TRBJ2-5, the V gene TRBV19, with 9 positions matching TRBD2. The CDR3 DNA reads as TGTGCCAGTAGTATCCCTCCCGGAGCGGGAGGTATGGAGACCCAGTACTTC. Amino acids: CASSIPPGAGGMETQYF.